Following are 11 T cell receptor beta chains from one sample sequenced in a study of blood T cell repertoires in COVID-19. Clones were read by immunoSEQ multiplex PCR, and TCRdb kept only the in-frame ones, dropping some. The profile shows fewer than 200,000 clones, around 89% of them singletons. Sequenced material: peripheral blood. The receptors derive from a man in his forties with active or convalescent COVID-19.

The chain recombines TRBV24-1 with TRBJ2-3, with a tentative D call TRBD2 (6 bases). Trimming cost V 1 base and J 0 bases, with 10 bases left between them. CDR1 and CDR2 from the germline V gene are KGHDR and SFDVKD. The CDR3 consists of 16 residues. The chain's CDR3 is CATSDFSGASTDTQYF. The CDR3 DNA follows: TGTGCCACCAGTGATTTTAGCGGTGCTAGCACAGATACGCAGTATTTT.

The chain couples TRBV29-1 to TRBJ1-1, with 8 nucleotides matching TRBD1. V was clipped by 7 bases and J by 4 bases; unmatched bases: 5. CDR1 is SQVTM, CDR2 ANQGSEA, per germline. This CDR3 region has 12 residues. The DNA for the CDR3 is TGCAGCGCCGACAGGGGAGGCACTGAAGCTTTCTTT. As protein: CSADRGGTEAFF.

The chain joins TRBV19 to TRBJ2-1, with TRBD2 matching 9 bases. The CDR3 is 14 residues long. CDR1 and CDR2 from the germline V gene are LNHDA and SQIVND (reference sequence). Trimming took 4 bases from V and 8 from J; bases not matched to a gene: 6. This CDR3 reads CASSNLAGIDEQFF. The CDR3 DNA reads as TGTGCCAGTAGTAACCTAGCGGGAATCGATGAGCAGTTCTTC.

The V gene is TRBV9, the J gene TRBJ1-2; D unresolved. Trimming took 0 bases from V and 6 from J, leaving 18 bases between them. Germline CDR1 is SGDLS and CDR2 is YYNGEE. There are 16 residues in the CDR3. The CDR3 loop is CASSVGREQNVNGYTF. CDR3 DNA sequence: TGTGCCAGCAGCGTAGGGAGGGAGCAGAACGTCAATGGCTACACCTTC.

This chain joins TRBV10-3 and TRBJ2-5; 8 nucleotides match TRBD1. The CDR3 contains 12 residues. Germline lookup yields CDR1 ENHRY and CDR2 SYGVKD. Trimming took 10 bases from V and 2 from J; bases not matched to a gene: 3. The CDR3 DNA sequence: TGTGCCACGGGGGACAGGCAAGAGACCCAGTACTTC. Translating it yields CATGDRQETQYF.

The chain has TRBV7-2 and TRBJ2-5; maybe TRBD2 (7 bases). Between the trimmed V and J ends, which lost 7 bases and 5 bases, there was a span of 17 bases. CDR3 length: 14 residues. Germline lookup yields CDR1 SGHTA and CDR2 FQGNSA. This CDR3 reads CASTEPGGVETQYF. The CDR3 nucleotides read TGTGCCAGCACCGAACCGGGGGGCGTGGAGACCCAGTACTTC.

V gene TRBV15 combines with J gene TRBJ2-5, with a possible D match to TRBD1 (6 bases). Trimming took off 1 base at V and 3 bases at J, with 9 bases between the two ends. Looked up from germline, CDR1 is LNHNV and CDR2 is YYDKDF (reference sequence). CDR3 length: 14 amino acids. The chain's CDR3 is CATSRVGQKETQYF. The DNA of the CDR3 is TGTGCCACCAGCAGAGTCGGACAGAAAGAGACCCAGTACTTC.

The count of this clone is one. V is TRBV5-1 and J is TRBJ2-4; 9 nucleotides match TRBD1. CDR3 length equals 16 residues. V shed 4 bases and J 1 base; nucleotides not matched to a gene: 6. Germline values: CDR1 SGHRS, CDR2 YFSETQ. Here the CDR3 reads CASSLGTGIAKNIQYF. The CDR3 nucleotides read TGCGCCAGCAGCCTCGGGACAGGGATCGCCAAAAACATTCAGTACTTC.

The CDR3 nucleotides read TGTGCCAGTAGTTTCGGGGGGAACACTGAAGCTTTCTTT. Protein: CASSFGGNTEAFF. This rearrangement joins TRBV19 to TRBJ1-1, with a tentative D call TRBD1 (5 bases). There are 13 residues in the CDR3. The V end was cut by 5 bases, the J end by 1 base, with 8 bases between. Germline CDR1 LNHDA, CDR2 SQIVND (reference sequence).

This chain joins TRBV7-3 and TRBJ2-1; a weak D match, TRBD2 (6 bases). The CDR3 runs 13 residues. Germline V CDR1 and CDR2: SGHTA, FQGTGA. Trimming removed 0 bases from V and 12 bases from J, with 12 bases in between. This CDR3 is CASSLTAGSGQFF. As DNA, the CDR3 is TGTGCCAGCAGCTTAACGGCGGGATCGGGGCAGTTCTTC. Full variable domain (rest looked up from reference TRBV7-3 and TRBJ2-1): GAGVSQTPSNKVTEKGKYVELRCDPISGHTALYWYRQSLGQGPEFLIYFQGTGAADDSGLPNDRFFAVRPEGSVSTLKIQRTERGDSAVYLCASSLTAGSGQFFGPGTRLTVL.

The chain joins TRBV12-3 or TRBV12-4 to TRBJ1-5, with D hard to call. The V and J ends lost 8 bases and 4 bases respectively, with 12 bases between them. The CDR3 covers 13 residues. CDR3 loop: CASGPGPNQPQHF. The CDR3 DNA sequence: TGTGCCAGCGGCCCAGGCCCTAATCAGCCCCAGCATTTT.